The 16 T cell receptor beta chains below all came from one sample that was sequenced in a study of T-cell reconstitution after alpha-beta-depleted transplantation in children. Library preparation (for TCRbeta) was performed with unique molecular identifiers. Each CDR3 protein is one row after TCRdb ran MiXCR on the PCR reads. The repertoire includes 250,000 to 300,000 distinct CDR3 sequences, nearly 10% of them detected once, and over 9% sits in the top ten. The specimen comprised PBMCs from the stem cell graft donor, sampled from the stem cell graft. All receptors come from a human donor who donated a stem cell graft to a child with SCID.

The J gene is TRBJ2-7, the V gene TRBV20-1, with D perhaps given as TRBD1 or TRBD2 (5 bases each). Germline CDR1 DFQATT, CDR2 SNEGSKA (reference sequence). V was clipped by 6 bases and J by 2 bases, with 8 bases between them. The CDR3 extends over 11 amino acids. CDR3 loop: CSAGPAYEQYF. CDR3 nucleotide sequence: TGCAGTGCGGGACCCGCCTACGAGCAGTACTTC.

A word on this clonotype: As the CDR3 is not closed by the conserved phenylalanine or tryptophan, this likely results from a read error. This chain links TRBV7-2 with TRBJ2-5; 9 nucleotides agree with TRBD2. CDR1 SGHTA and CDR2 FQGNSA come from the germline V gene. After removal of 6 bases from V and 2 bases from J, the junction contained 4 bases not matched to a gene. This CDR3 has 14 amino acids. The CDR3: CASSPAGGQETQYL. The CDR3 bases are TGTGCCAGCAGTCCCGCGGGGGGGCAAGAGACCCAGTACTTA.

In its sample, this clonotype was seen a few times. The chain recombines TRBV18 with TRBJ1-1; weak D call: TRBD1 (5 bases). The length of the CDR3 is 14 residues. The V end lost 5 bases, the J end lost 5 bases, and 15 bases lay between the germline ends. CDR1 is KGHSH and CDR2 is LQKENI in the germline V gene. The CDR3 loop reads CASSSQGVTTEAFF. In nucleotides, the CDR3 is TGTGCCAGCTCATCCCAGGGTGTTACGACTGAAGCTTTCTTT.

This clonotype was seen only a few times. J is TRBJ2-7 and V is TRBV5-1; D is unresolved. V dropped 0 bases and J dropped 5 bases, with 6 bases sitting between them. The CDR3 extends over 12 amino acids. Germline CDR1 reads SGHRS; CDR2 reads YFSETQ. The CDR3 loop is CASSLGSHEQYF. In DNA, the CDR3 is TGCGCCAGCAGCTTGGGAAGCCACGAGCAGTACTTC.

The V gene is TRBV28, the J gene TRBJ2-2; maybe TRBD1 (6 bases). This CDR3 has 15 residues. V was trimmed by 6 bases and J by 8 bases, leaving 19 bases between them. The germline V gene encodes CDR1 MDHEN and CDR2 SYDVKM. The CDR3 here is CASRTTTGSAGELFF. CDR3 sequence (DNA): TGTGCCAGCAGAACCACGACAGGTTCCGCGGGGGAGCTGTTTTTT.

The gene calls are TRBV20-1 and TRBJ1-1; D is perhaps TRBD1 (5 bases). The CDR3 has 13 residues. Trimming took 6 bases from V and 5 from J, leaving 16 bases between them. Germline loops: CDR1 DFQATT, CDR2 SNEGSKA (reference sequence). The CDR3 DNA is TGCAGTGCCGCTAGGGGCCTGGGAACTGAAGCTTTCTTT. It codes for CSAARGLGTEAFF.

Concerning this clonotype itself: A much more abundant neighbour one base away suggests this may be a read error. In this CDR3 the conserved last residue, phenylalanine or tryptophan, is missing, so a read error is likely. The V gene is TRBV7-2, the J gene TRBJ2-7; D unresolved. The CDR3 runs to 14 residues. The V gene's germline CDR1 is SGHTA and CDR2 FQGNSA. Trimming shortened V by 1 base and J by 2 bases, and 9 bases separated the two germline ends. The CDR3 DNA reads as TGTGCCAGCAGCTTAGGTCACGCCACCTACGAGCAGTACTAC. Translating it yields CASSLGHATYEQYY.

The V gene is TRBV20-1, the J gene TRBJ2-2; D is uncertain. The CDR3 is 12 residues long. Trimming removed 4 bases at V and 8 bases at J, with 11 bases between. The germline gives CDR1 DFQATT, CDR2 SNEGSKA (reference sequence). The CDR3 coding sequence is TGCAGTGCTAAGACGGCCCCAGGGGAGCTGTTTTTT. It encodes CSAKTAPGELFF.

The table lists this clonotype with a few counts. V and J are TRBV5-1 and TRBJ1-2; D is undetermined. Trimming took off 3 bases at V and 0 bases at J, with 12 bases between the two ends. This CDR3 comprises 15 residues. From germline, CDR1 is SGHRS and CDR2 YFSETQ. The CDR3 nucleotides are TGCGCCAGCAGCTCGGGCTCCAAAGCTAACTATGGCTACACCTTC. The encoded protein is CASSSGSKANYGYTF.

This clonotype showed up just once. The J gene is TRBJ2-7, the V gene TRBV14; 7 bases are a match to TRBD1. Germline loops: CDR1 SGHDN, CDR2 FVKESK. With 3 bases clipped from V and 3 bases from J, the junction kept 8 bases outside the gene matches. CDR3 length: 15 residues. DNA for the CDR3: TGTGCCAGCAGCCAGGGGACAGATTTTTACTACGAGCAGTACTTC. Protein product: CASSQGTDFYYEQYF.

This clonotype was observed a handful of times. The chain is built from TRBV27 and TRBJ1-6; D call uncertain. With 2 bases removed from V and 14 bases from J, the gap between germline ends came to 13 bases. From germline, CDR1 is MNHEY and CDR2 SMNVEV (reference sequence). The CDR3 runs 13 residues. CDR3: CASSLDERKALHF. CDR3 DNA sequence: TGTGCCAGCAGTTTAGATGAGCGGAAGGCCCTCCACTTT.

About this clonotype itself: The final CDR3 position lacks the conserved phenylalanine or tryptophan, pointing to a likely read error. The chain uses TRBV20-1 and TRBJ2-7; TRBD2 matches at 9 bases. CDR1 DFQATT and CDR2 SNEGSKA come from the germline V gene (reference sequence). Unmatched junction bases numbered 3, after V lost 0 bases and J lost 6 bases. There are 13 residues in the CDR3. CDR3 region: CSARELAGREQYL. For the CDR3, the DNA is TGCAGTGCTAGAGAACTAGCGGGCCGCGAGCAGTACTTA.

The V and J genes are TRBV3-1 and TRBJ1-5; D unclear. The V end lost 10 bases, the J end lost 5 bases, and 15 bases lay between the germline ends. From germline, CDR1 is LGHDT and CDR2 YNNKEL (reference sequence). The CDR3 length is 13 residues. DNA for the CDR3: TGTGCCACCTCCAAGCAGGACCATCAGCCCCAGCATTTT. It translates to CATSKQDHQPQHF.

The genes are TRBV12-3 or TRBV12-4 and TRBJ1-2; no clear D gene. This CDR3 has 14 residues. V gave up 3 bases and J gave up 6 bases, with 14 bases separating them. For the CDR3, the DNA is TGTGCCAGCAGTTTTGGAAACACCGGCGATGGCTACACCTTC. This translates into CASSFGNTGDGYTF.

The V gene is TRBV20-1, the J gene TRBJ2-3; TRBD1 might be the D (5 bases). V dropped 3 bases and J dropped 2 bases, with 9 bases sitting between them. From germline, CDR1 is DFQATT and CDR2 SNEGSKA (reference sequence). This CDR3 region has 13 residues. The chain's CDR3 is CSASQGITDTQYF. In nucleotides, the CDR3 is TGCAGTGCTAGCCAGGGAATCACAGATACGCAGTATTTT.

This clonotype occurred many times. This chain connects TRBV18 to TRBJ2-3; D is unclear. The V and J ends lost 8 bases and 6 bases respectively, with 9 bases between them. Per the germline V gene, CDR1 is KGHSH and CDR2 is LQKENI. The CDR3 runs 11 residues. CDR3 nucleotide sequence: TGTGCCAGCAGCCCCTCTGATACGCAGTATTTT. Translated: CASSPSDTQYF.